This record looks at one T cell receptor beta chain sequence and its context. Germline V gene sequence: CDR1 SEHNR, CDR2 FQNEAQ (reference sequence). J gave up 2 bases and V 5 bases, and 4 bases lay outside the gene matches. The CDR3 contains 15 residues. The sample comes from a study of PD-1 blockade in mismatch repair-deficient tumors. Clones were read by immunoSEQ multiplex PCR, and TCRdb kept only the in-frame ones, dropping some. Of just under 65,000 clones in the sample, 88% are singletons; the top ten hold approximately 14%. The chain links TRBV7-9 to TRBJ2-3; 10 nucleotides align to TRBD2. The sequencing here drew on peripheral blood, taken 52 weeks after starting pembrolizumab. The sequence came from an adult with mismatch repair-deficient cancer. The DNA for the CDR3 is TGTGCCAGCAGCGCTAGCGGGAGCTCCACAGATACGCAGTATTTT. It yields the protein CASSASGSSTDTQYF.